Here is one TCR beta chain with its context. Antigen unknown. Time point noted: late sampling 161 to 241 days after vaccination in a few convalescent patients. TCRdb itself ran the PCR reads through MiXCR, one entry per CDR3 protein. Of about 36,000 distinct CDR3 sequences listed, about 35% are singletons. These data originate in a study of vaccination and CD4 T cells after COVID-19. Overall study: Median time from COVID diagnosis to post-COVID sampling was over 85 days (35 to 161). Study observations and caveats: Only relatively few convalescent patients were studied, and early post-infection timepoints were not analyzed. Detection of a median about 90% of reactive clones in convalescent patients was confined to the period after vaccination.

This CDR3 contains 14 residues. Germline CDR1 reads DFQATT; CDR2 reads SNEGSKA (reference sequence). With 5 bases clipped from V and 4 bases from J, the junction kept 7 bases outside the gene matches. J is TRBJ2-1 and V is TRBV20-1; TRBD1 aligns across 8 bases. This receptor was obtained from a human donor who had recovered from COVID-19. The specimen comprised CD4+ T cells from blood, sampled about 7 months after SARS-CoV-2 vaccination. CDR3 sequence reads: CSAFRDRWYNEQFF. The DNA for the CDR3 is TGCAGTGCTTTCCGGGACAGGTGGTACAATGAGCAGTTCTTC.